This is a list of T cell receptor beta chains from one sample in a study of regulatory T cells in long-lasting Graves disease. TCRdb passed the multiplex PCR reads through MiXCR, listing each CDR3 protein once. The table records about 240,000 distinct CDR3 sequences, 20% to 25% of them present only once. This specimen consisted of peripheral blood mononuclear cells (PBMCs), obtained at new diagnosis, from a patient treated with antithyroid drugs. Every receptor here comes from a female donor with Graves disease. The conserved cysteine and the conserved F or W are not part of the CDR3 here. Fields, in order: V gene, J gene, CDR3 protein.

TRBV6-1,TRBJ2-2,ASRATSQVVTGELF
TRBV5-1,TRBJ1-1,ASSPTENTEAF
TRBV13,TRBJ2-7,ASSVWTRGYEQY
TRBV11-1,TRBJ2-7,ASSLGPGANYDEQY
TRBV4-1,TRBJ2-1,ASSLSASGEYNEQF
TRBV7-9,TRBJ2-5,ASSSSGGTETQY
TRBV11-2,TRBJ2-7,ASSVTVNEQY
TRBV19,TRBJ2-7,ASSPGMPDYEQY
TRBV7-2,TRBJ1-5,ASSQRNTGGSNQPQH
TRBV20-1,TRBJ2-3,SASPITGIDTQY
TRBV19,TRBJ1-2,ASSRRTEREDYGYT
TRBV6-1,TRBJ2-4,ASSSLAKNIQY
TRBV24-1,TRBJ1-5,ATRGQGLEPQH
TRBV7-9,TRBJ2-2,ASSRGRTGELF
TRBV7-9,TRBJ1-6,ASRGQENSPLH
TRBV6-1,TRBJ1-1,TSRQGVGNTEAF
TRBV10-3,TRBJ1-6,AISMTGDRNSPLH
TRBV9,TRBJ2-7,ASSVEWGETYEQY
TRBV15,TRBJ2-7,ATSRGAGTDEQY
TRBV5-1,TRBJ1-2,ASSLTGDPYGYT
TRBV20-1,TRBJ2-5,SARALAGVETQY
TRBV12-3/TRBV12-4,TRBJ2-3,ASSFAAGGDTQY